The 26 T cell receptor beta chains given below trace back to one sample, sequenced in a study of regulatory T cells in long-lasting Graves disease. Construction of TCR beta libraries relied on iRepertoire HTBI primers and on Arm-PCR targeting CDR3 regions. TCRdb re-called the multiplex PCR reads with MiXCR, one entry per CDR3 protein. This sample has 400,000 to 500,000 distinct CDR3 sequences, with roughly 21% found just once. Time point described: persistent/refractory GD, antithyroid drugs over 5 years with positive TRAb. PBMC-extracted RNA yielded the TCR library. The sample in question was peripheral blood mononuclear cells (PBMCs), obtained when the disease was refractory, from a patient treated with antithyroid drugs. All receptors derive from a female donor with Graves disease.

This clonotype was observed a few times. V and J are TRBV7-2 and TRBJ1-1; D remains unclear. The V and J ends lost 2 bases and 1 base respectively, with 17 bases between them. The CDR3 contains 17 residues. Germline values: CDR1 SGHTA, CDR2 FQGNSA. CDR3 bases: TGTGCCAGCAGCTTAATCCCAGGCGCACCAACGAACACTGAAGCTTTCTTT. Its translation is CASSLIPGAPTNTEAFF.

V and J are TRBV6-2 or TRBV6-3 and TRBJ2-2, with D possibly being TRBD1 (7 bases). The V gene's germline CDR1 is MNHEY and CDR2 SVGEGT. CDR3 size: 16 residues. V was pared by 6 bases and J by 5 bases, with 19 bases between. CDR3 coding DNA: TGTGCCAGCAGCGTGAGCGGCCCAGGGGGGACCGGGGAGCTGTTTTTT. Translation: CASSVSGPGGTGELFF.

This rearrangement joins TRBV19 to TRBJ1-1; 8 bases line up with TRBD1. J lost 3 bases, V lost 0 bases, and 12 bases had no gene match. The germline gives CDR1 LNHDA, CDR2 SQIVND (reference sequence). There are 18 residues in the CDR3. CDR3 sequence: CASSIDLQGGGFYTEAFF. The DNA for the CDR3 is TGTGCCAGTAGTATAGACCTACAGGGGGGCGGCTTTTACACTGAAGCTTTCTTT.

This clonotype was recorded many times. J is TRBJ2-4 and V is TRBV28; a weak D match, TRBD1 (6 bases). The CDR3 spans 16 residues. The germline V gene encodes CDR1 MDHEN and CDR2 SYDVKM. Trimming left V 3 bases short and J 0 bases short, with 12 bases between. In DNA form, the CDR3 reads TGTGCCAGCAGTTTTCGGACAGATCTAGCCAAAAACATTCAGTACTTC. It encodes CASSFRTDLAKNIQYF.

The V gene is TRBV6-2 or TRBV6-3, the J gene TRBJ2-7; D not certain. Germline values: CDR1 MNHEY, CDR2 SVGEGT. The CDR3 has 15 amino acids. The ends were cut back, 2 bases at V and 2 bases at J, with 13 bases in the middle. The CDR3 nucleotides read TGTGCCAGCAGTTACGGCCTAGAGAGTACCTACGAGCAGTACTTC. Translated, it gives CASSYGLESTYEQYF.

Only a few counts were recorded for this clonotype. The chain carries TRBV29-1 and TRBJ2-7; D is possibly TRBD2 (6 bases). CDR1 and CDR2 from the germline V gene are SQVTM and ANQGSEA. V was pared by 6 bases and J by 8 bases, with 17 bases between. This CDR3 has 12 amino acids. CDR3 sequence reads: CSVAAGTDQQYF. The CDR3 coding sequence is TGCAGCGTGGCCGCGGGGACGGATCAGCAGTACTTC.

The rearrangement uses TRBV25-1 and TRBJ2-2, with 11 bases that match TRBD2. The CDR3 is 17 residues long. The germline V gene has CDR1 MGHDK and CDR2 SYGVNS. J gave up 4 bases and V 4 bases, and 8 bases lay outside the gene matches. CDR3 region: CASSGFSGRGGTGELFF. The CDR3 DNA follows: TGTGCCAGCAGTGGTTTTAGCGGGAGGGGCGGCACCGGGGAGCTGTTTTTT. The whole variable domain, filled in from reference TRBV25-1 and TRBJ2-2, reads EADIYQTPRYLVIGTGKKITLECSQTMGHDKMYWYQQDPGMELHLIHYSYGVNSTEKGDLSSESTVSRIRTEHFPLTLESARPSHTSQYLCASSGFSGRGGTGELFFGEGSRLTVL.

This clonotype was detected ten times or more. The J gene is TRBJ1-2, the V gene TRBV3-1, with D perhaps TRBD1 (6 bases). The V end was cut by 5 bases, the J end by 4 bases, with 11 bases between. CDR1 is LGHDT and CDR2 is YNNKEL in the germline V gene (reference sequence). This CDR3 region has 13 residues. CDR3 bases: TGTGCCAGCAGCGGGGACACCCTCTATGGCTACACCTTC. Translating it yields CASSGDTLYGYTF. Full variable domain (outside the CDR3, taken from reference TRBV3-1 and TRBJ1-2): DTAVSQTPKYLVTQMGNDKSIKCEQNLGHDTMYWYKQDSKKFLKIMFSYNNKELIINETVPNRFSPKSPDKAHLNLHINSLELGDSAVYFCASSGDTLYGYTFGSGTRLTVV.

This clonotype was observed a few times. This chain connects TRBV19 to TRBJ2-6; TRBD1 aligns across 7 bases. This CDR3 region has 15 residues. V shed 6 bases, J shed 2 bases, and the junction held 4 bases outside the gene matches. The germline V gene encodes CDR1 LNHDA and CDR2 SQIVND (reference sequence). The CDR3 protein is CASRTQGTGANVLTF. The DNA for the CDR3 is TGTGCCAGTAGAACACAGGGGACTGGGGCCAACGTCCTGACTTTC.

This clonotype was detected only a few times. This chain uses TRBV29-1 with TRBJ2-7; D tentatively reads TRBD1 or TRBD2 (5 bases each). CDR1 SQVTM and CDR2 ANQGSEA come from the germline V gene. V lost 6 bases and J 7 bases, leaving 22 bases between the germline ends. There are 14 residues in the CDR3. CDR3 loop: CSVTRAMGTGEQYF. The CDR3 bases are TGCAGCGTCACCCGGGCAATGGGGACGGGAGAGCAGTACTTC.

This clonotype was picked up one time. The chain joins TRBV5-6 to TRBJ2-5; TRBD1 matches 8 bases. The CDR3 extends over 14 amino acids. Germline CDR1 reads SGHDT; CDR2 reads YYEEEE. Losses at the gene ends were 4 bases for V and 4 bases for J; bases not matched to a gene: 6. In DNA form, the CDR3 reads TGTGCCAGCAGCCAAGGGACAGGCCTAGAGACCCAGTACTTC. Translation: CASSQGTGLETQYF.

The rearrangement uses TRBV7-3 and TRBJ2-5; TRBD2 aligns across 9 bases. Per germline, CDR1 SGHTA and CDR2 FQGTGA. The CDR3 loop spans 15 amino acids. Trimming at V came to 0 bases and at J to 5 bases, leaving 4 bases not matched to a gene. CDR3 region: CASSLTSGRVETQYF. DNA for the CDR3: TGTGCCAGCAGCTTAACTAGCGGGAGAGTGGAGACCCAGTACTTC.

V gene TRBV12-3 or TRBV12-4 combines with J gene TRBJ2-5, with D possibly being TRBD2 (6 bases). This CDR3 has 14 amino acids. V lost 7 bases and J lost 4, with 16 bases in between. The CDR3 is CASTNSGLGETQYF. As DNA, the CDR3 is TGTGCCAGCACCAATAGCGGCCTCGGAGAGACCCAGTACTTC.

This clonotype was seen a handful of times. The rearrangement uses TRBV7-9 and TRBJ1-4, with 9 bases aligning to TRBD1. Germline CDR1 is SEHNR and CDR2 is FQNEAQ (reference sequence). This CDR3 spans 15 amino acids. Losses at the gene ends were 6 bases for V and 7 bases for J; bases not matched to a gene: 9. The CDR3 region has the DNA TGTGCCAGCAGTTCCGCGGGACAGGGTGGTGAAAAACTGTTTTTT. Translation gives CASSSAGQGGEKLFF.

This clonotype was counted at least ten times. The rearrangement uses TRBV7-9 and TRBJ2-2; 8 bases agree with TRBD1. Germline CDR1 is SEHNR and CDR2 is FQNEAQ (reference sequence). V dropped 5 bases and J dropped 1; count of bases not matched to a gene: 6. The CDR3 length is 16 residues. In DNA, the CDR3 is TGTGCCAGCAGCCCAAGGACAGGGAGGAACACCGGGGAGCTGTTTTTT. Protein: CASSPRTGRNTGELFF.

This clonotype was seen at least ten times. A junction boundary mismatches the germline segment, possibly from a read error. The V gene is TRBV5-6, the J gene TRBJ1-5; D is unclear. The CDR3 contains 15 residues. From germline, CDR1 is SGHDT and CDR2 YYEEEE. CDR3 region: CASSLAGSSNQPQHF. The DNA for the CDR3 is TGCGCCAGCAGCTTGGCCGGGAGTAGCAATCAGCCCCAGCATTTT. Supplemented by reference TRBV5-6 and TRBJ1-5, the full variable domain reads DAGVTQSPTHLIKTRGQQVTLRCSPKSGHDTVSWYQQALGQGPQFIFQYYEEEERQRGNFPDRFSGHQFPNYSSELNVNALLLGDSALYLCASSLAGSSNQPQHFGDGTRLSIL.

This clonotype was counted many times. The chain combines TRBV2 with TRBJ1-1; D possibly corresponds to TRBD1 (5 bases). Germline CDR1 reads SNHLY; CDR2 reads FYNNEI. CDR3 length equals 14 residues. Deletions cut 6 bases from V and 1 base from J, with 12 bases between. The CDR3, as DNA: TGTGCCAGCAGCCCGGGACTTCGGAACACTGAAGCTTTCTTT. Translation: CASSPGLRNTEAFF.

This clonotype was counted only a few times. This chain uses TRBV7-9 with TRBJ2-5, with 8 bases matching TRBD1. CDR1 and CDR2 from the germline V gene are SEHNR and FQNEAQ (reference sequence). This CDR3 is 16 amino acids long. The V gene end was trimmed by 0 bases and the J gene end by 5 bases; junction bases not matched to a gene: 8. The CDR3 reads CASSLADREVGETQYF. In DNA form, the CDR3 reads TGTGCCAGCAGCTTAGCGGACAGGGAGGTCGGGGAGACCCAGTACTTC.

This clonotype was observed many times. The chain carries TRBV6-1 and TRBJ2-7; 7 bases are shared with TRBD2. The CDR3 consists of 15 residues. Germline trimming cut 6 bases from V and 2 bases from J; bases unmatched to any gene: 10. Germline V lookup: CDR1 MNHNS, CDR2 SASEGT. CDR3 DNA sequence: TGTGCCAGCAGCTCCCCCATCGCGGGGGCCTACGAGCAGTACTTC. Its translation is CASSSPIAGAYEQYF.

This clonotype has ten or more counts. This chain links TRBV3-1 with TRBJ2-5; 8 bases match TRBD2. The germline V gene has CDR1 LGHDT and CDR2 YNNKEL (reference sequence). Unmatched junction bases numbered 6, after V lost 0 bases and J lost 3 bases. The CDR3 length is 16 residues. The CDR3, as DNA: TGTGCCAGCAGCCAAGAAGGAACGGGAGGGGAAGAGACCCAGTACTTC. This gives the protein CASSQEGTGGEETQYF.

The chain's CDR3 is CASRPAESNEQFF. CDR3 nucleotide sequence: TGTGCCAGCAGGCCGGCTGAGAGCAATGAGCAGTTCTTC. The rearrangement joins TRBV7-9 to TRBJ2-1, with D uncertain. Trimming left V 6 bases short and J 6 bases short, with 12 bases between. The CDR3 is made up of 13 amino acids. Germline CDR1 is SEHNR and CDR2 is FQNEAQ (reference sequence).

This clonotype was counted only a few times. CDR3: CASSLQGQPNTGELFF. Written as DNA, the CDR3 is TGTGCCAGCTCACTCCAGGGACAACCGAACACCGGGGAGCTGTTTTTT. This sequence joins TRBV18 and TRBJ2-2, with D possibly being TRBD1 (6 bases). CDR1 is KGHSH and CDR2 is LQKENI in the germline V gene. The CDR3 loop spans 16 amino acids. Trimming took 4 bases from V and 0 from J, leaving 12 bases between them.

This clonotype occurred a few times. This chain connects TRBV30 to TRBJ1-4; 8 bases are shared with TRBD1. Germline V gives CDR1 GTSNPN, CDR2 SVGIG (reference sequence). The CDR3 runs to 12 residues. Trimming took 8 bases from V and 6 from J; bases not matched to a gene: 5. CDR3 protein: CAGTGVDEKLFF. CDR3 DNA sequence: TGTGCCGGGACAGGTGTAGATGAAAAACTGTTTTTT.

This clonotype was counted between two and nine times. V gene TRBV20-1 combines with J gene TRBJ2-5; no clear D. Looked up from germline, CDR1 is DFQATT and CDR2 is SNEGSKA (reference sequence). V lost 0 bases, J lost 3 bases, and 8 bases lay in between. This CDR3 region has 13 residues. CDR3 in amino acids: CSAREHLKETQYF. CDR3 DNA: TGCAGTGCTAGAGAACACTTAAAAGAGACCCAGTACTTC.

This clonotype was observed at least ten times. The CDR3 protein is CASSPGTLTGGVNQPQHF. CDR3 nucleotides: TGTGCCAGCAGCCCCGGGACCCTGACAGGGGGTGTTAATCAGCCCCAGCATTTT. This chain connects TRBV12-3 or TRBV12-4 to TRBJ1-5; TRBD1 matches at 9 bases. The CDR3 consists of 18 residues. J lost 4 bases, V lost 6 bases, and 16 bases had no gene match.

This clonotype has ten or more counts. The chain combines TRBV7-2 with TRBJ2-2; TRBD2 matches at 10 bases. Per germline, CDR1 SGHTA and CDR2 FQGNSA. J gave up 2 bases and V 2 bases, and 5 bases lay outside the gene matches. The CDR3 totals 17 residues. The CDR3 nucleotides are TGTGCCAGCAGCTTAAAGGGGACTAGCGCTAACACCGGGGAGCTGTTTTTT. This translates into CASSLKGTSANTGELFF.